This T cell receptor beta chain was recorded in a study of OX40 agonist ivuxolimab in advanced cancers. Produced via immunoSEQ multiplex PCR; TCRdb's table is partial and in-frame only. The data hold 43,000 or so clones, with about 88% observed a single time. CDR1 and CDR2 (germline): KGHSH, LQKENI. The V end lost 3 bases, the J end lost 12 bases, and 24 bases lay between the germline ends. The CDR3 runs 16 residues. The chain has TRBV18 and TRBJ2-1; D not certain. The sample consisted of CD4+ or CD8+ T cells sorted from blood, taken in a trial of the OX40 agonist ivuxolimab. The clonotype comes from an adult with an advanced solid tumor such as melanoma, head and neck, liver or kidney cancer. CDR3 sequence: CASSPPLQRTTMRQFF. The CDR3, as DNA: TGTGCCAGCTCACCCCCCCTACAGAGAACTACAATGAGGCAGTTCTTC.